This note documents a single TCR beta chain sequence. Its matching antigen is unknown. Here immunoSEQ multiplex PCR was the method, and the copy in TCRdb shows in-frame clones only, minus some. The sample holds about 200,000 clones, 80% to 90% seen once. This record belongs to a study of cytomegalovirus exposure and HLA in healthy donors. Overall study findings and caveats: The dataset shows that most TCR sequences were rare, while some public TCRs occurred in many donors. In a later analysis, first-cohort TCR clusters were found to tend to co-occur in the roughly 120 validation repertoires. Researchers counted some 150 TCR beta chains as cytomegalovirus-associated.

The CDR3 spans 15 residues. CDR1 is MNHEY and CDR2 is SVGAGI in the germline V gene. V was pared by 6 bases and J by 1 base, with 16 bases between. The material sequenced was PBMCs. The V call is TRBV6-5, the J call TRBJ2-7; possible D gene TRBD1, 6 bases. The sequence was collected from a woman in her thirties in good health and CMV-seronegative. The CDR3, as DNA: TGTGCCAGCAGAACCACAGGGCAGGGGTCCTACGAGCAGTACTTC. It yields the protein CASRTTGQGSYEQYF.